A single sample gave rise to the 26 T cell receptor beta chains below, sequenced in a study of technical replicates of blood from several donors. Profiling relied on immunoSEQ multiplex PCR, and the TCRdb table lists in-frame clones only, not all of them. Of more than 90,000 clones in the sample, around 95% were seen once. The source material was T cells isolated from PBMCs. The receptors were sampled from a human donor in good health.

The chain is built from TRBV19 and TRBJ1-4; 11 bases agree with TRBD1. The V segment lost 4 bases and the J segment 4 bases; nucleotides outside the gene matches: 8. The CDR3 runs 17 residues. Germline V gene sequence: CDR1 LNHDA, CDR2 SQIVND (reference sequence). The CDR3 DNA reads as TGTGCCAGTAGTAACTTCGGACAGGGGGCCTTTAATGAAAAACTGTTTTTT. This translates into CASSNFGQGAFNEKLFF.

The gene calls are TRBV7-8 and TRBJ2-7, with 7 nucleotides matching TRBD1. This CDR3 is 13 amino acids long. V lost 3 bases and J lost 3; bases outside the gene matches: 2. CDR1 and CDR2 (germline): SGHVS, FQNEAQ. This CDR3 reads CASSLGQFYEQYF. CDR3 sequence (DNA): TGTGCCAGCAGCTTGGGACAGTTCTACGAGCAGTACTTC.

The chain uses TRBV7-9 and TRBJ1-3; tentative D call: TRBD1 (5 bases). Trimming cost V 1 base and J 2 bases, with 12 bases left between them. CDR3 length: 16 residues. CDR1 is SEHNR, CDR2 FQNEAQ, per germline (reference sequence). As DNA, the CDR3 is TGTGCCAGCAGCTTAGAGTGGGGCAAGGCTGGAAACACCATATATTTT. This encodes CASSLEWGKAGNTIYF.

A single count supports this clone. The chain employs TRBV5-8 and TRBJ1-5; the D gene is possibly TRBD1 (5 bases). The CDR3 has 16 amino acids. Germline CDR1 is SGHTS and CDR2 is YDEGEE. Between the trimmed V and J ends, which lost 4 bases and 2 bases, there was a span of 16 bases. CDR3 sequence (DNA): TGTGCCAGCAGCATCGACAGCTGGATTCGCAATCAGCCCCAGCATTTT. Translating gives CASSIDSWIRNQPQHF.

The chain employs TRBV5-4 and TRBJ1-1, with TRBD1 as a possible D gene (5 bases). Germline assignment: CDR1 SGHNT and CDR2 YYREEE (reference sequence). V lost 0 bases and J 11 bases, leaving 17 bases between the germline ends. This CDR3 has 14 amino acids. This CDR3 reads CASSLVGDSVDAFF. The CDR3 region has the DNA TGTGCCAGCAGCTTGGTAGGGGATTCGGTGGATGCTTTCTTT.

In nucleotides, the CDR3 is TGTGCCAGCAGCCCCTGGGACAGTGGAAACACCATATATTTT. Protein sequence: CASSPWDSGNTIYF. The rearrangement joins TRBV9 to TRBJ1-3, with TRBD1 identical over 7 bases. CDR1 is SGDLS and CDR2 is YYNGEE in the germline V gene. The CDR3 has 14 amino acids. Trimming cost V 4 bases and J 3 bases; bases outside gene matches: 4.

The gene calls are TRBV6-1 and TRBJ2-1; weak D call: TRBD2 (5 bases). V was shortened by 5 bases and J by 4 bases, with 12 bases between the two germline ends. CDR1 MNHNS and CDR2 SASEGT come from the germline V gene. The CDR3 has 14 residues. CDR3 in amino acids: CASSSSPGYNEQFF. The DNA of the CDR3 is TGTGCCAGCAGTTCGTCCCCGGGGTACAATGAGCAGTTCTTC.

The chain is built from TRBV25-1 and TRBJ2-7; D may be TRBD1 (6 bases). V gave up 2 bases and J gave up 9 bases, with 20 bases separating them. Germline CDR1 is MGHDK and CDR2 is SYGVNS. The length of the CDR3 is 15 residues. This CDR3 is CASSEIGGTRHWQYF. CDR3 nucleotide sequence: TGTGCCAGCAGTGAAATAGGTGGGACACGTCATTGGCAGTACTTC.

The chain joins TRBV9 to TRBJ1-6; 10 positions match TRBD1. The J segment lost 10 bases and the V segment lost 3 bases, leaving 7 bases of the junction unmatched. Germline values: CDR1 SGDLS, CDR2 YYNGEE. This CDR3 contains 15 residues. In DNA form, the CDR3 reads TGTGCCAGCAGCGAGGGGACAGGGGTGTACTCACCCCTCCACTTT. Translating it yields CASSEGTGVYSPLHF.

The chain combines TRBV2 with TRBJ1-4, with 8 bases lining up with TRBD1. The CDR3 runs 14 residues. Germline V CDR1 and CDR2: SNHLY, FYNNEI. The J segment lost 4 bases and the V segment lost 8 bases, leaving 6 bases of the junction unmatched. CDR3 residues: CASGSTGDNEKLFF. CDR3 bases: TGTGCCAGCGGTTCGACAGGGGATAATGAAAAACTGTTTTTT.

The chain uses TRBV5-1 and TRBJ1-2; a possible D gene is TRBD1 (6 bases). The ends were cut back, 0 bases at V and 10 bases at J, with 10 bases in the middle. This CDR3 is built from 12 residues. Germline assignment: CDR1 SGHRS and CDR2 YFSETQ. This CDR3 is CASSLDRGAYTF. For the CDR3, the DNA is TGCGCCAGCAGCTTGGACCGGGGGGCCTACACCTTC.

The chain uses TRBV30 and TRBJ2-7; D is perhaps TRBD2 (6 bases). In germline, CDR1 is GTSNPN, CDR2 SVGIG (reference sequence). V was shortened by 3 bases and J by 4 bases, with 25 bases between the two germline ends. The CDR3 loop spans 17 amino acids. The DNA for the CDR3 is TGTGCCTGGAGGACTAGAGGTCTTGATAGTGGTCAATACGAGCAGTACTTC. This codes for CAWRTRGLDSGQYEQYF.

The DNA for the CDR3 is TGCGCCAGCAGCTCGGACAGGGGCTTAAACACCGGGGAGCTGTTTTTT. It encodes CASSSDRGLNTGELFF. V and J are TRBV5-1 and TRBJ2-2; 9 bases agree with TRBD1. The CDR3 is made up of 16 amino acids. CDR1 and CDR2 from the germline V gene are SGHRS and YFSETQ. With 3 bases clipped from V and 2 bases from J, the junction kept 5 bases outside the gene matches.

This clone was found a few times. The CDR3 here is CATSPGVDYEQYF. The DNA for the CDR3 is TGCGCCACTTCCCCAGGGGTAGATTACGAGCAGTACTTC. The chain employs TRBV5-1 and TRBJ2-7; weak D call: TRBD1 (6 bases). Per germline, CDR1 SGHRS and CDR2 YFSETQ. The length of the CDR3 is 13 residues. V was trimmed by 9 bases and J by 4 bases, leaving 17 bases between them.

For the CDR3, the DNA is TGCGCCAGCAGCCAGGCTAAAGGGCAGGGTATCTACAATGAGCAGTTCTTC. Encoded protein: CASSQAKGQGIYNEQFF. This chain uses TRBV4-1 with TRBJ2-1, with TRBD1 as a possible D gene (5 bases). Germline CDR1 is MGHRA and CDR2 is YSYEKL. This CDR3 is built from 17 residues. Trimming removed 3 bases from V and 3 bases from J, with 18 bases in between.

CDR3 coding DNA: TGTGCCAGTAGTTCTAAGTCCGGGATCTCCTACGAGCAGTACTTC. Protein sequence: CASSSKSGISYEQYF. V is TRBV19 and J is TRBJ2-7, with D perhaps matching TRBD2 (5 bases). The CDR3 has 15 residues. The germline gives CDR1 LNHDA, CDR2 SQIVND (reference sequence). Trimming removed 5 bases from V and 0 bases from J, with 14 bases in between.

CDR3 in DNA: TGTGCCAGCAGTCATTCCGGGGGGGGCGGGTACAATGAGCAGTTCTTC. Translated, it gives CASSHSGGGGYNEQFF. The chain recombines TRBV25-1 with TRBJ2-1; TRBD2 agrees at 8 bases. The CDR3 runs 16 residues. The germline CDR1 and CDR2 sequences are MGHDK and SYGVNS. Losses at the gene ends were 5 bases for V and 4 bases for J; bases not matched to a gene: 10.

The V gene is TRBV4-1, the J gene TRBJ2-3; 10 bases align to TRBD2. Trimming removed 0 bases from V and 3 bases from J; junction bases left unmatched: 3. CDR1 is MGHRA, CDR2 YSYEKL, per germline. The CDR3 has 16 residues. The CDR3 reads CASSQDLAGVTDTQYF. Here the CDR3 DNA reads TGCGCCAGCAGCCAAGATCTAGCGGGGGTAACAGATACGCAGTATTTT.

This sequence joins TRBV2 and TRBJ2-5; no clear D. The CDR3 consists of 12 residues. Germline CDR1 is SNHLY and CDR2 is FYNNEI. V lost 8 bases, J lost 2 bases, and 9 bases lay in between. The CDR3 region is CASFAVQETQYF. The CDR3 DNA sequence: TGTGCCAGCTTCGCAGTTCAAGAGACCCAGTACTTC.

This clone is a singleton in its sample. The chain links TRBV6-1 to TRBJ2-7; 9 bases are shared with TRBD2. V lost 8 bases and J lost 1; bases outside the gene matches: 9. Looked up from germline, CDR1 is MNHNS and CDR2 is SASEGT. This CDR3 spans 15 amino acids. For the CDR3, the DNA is TGTGCCAGCGGAAGATCTAGCGGGGAATCCTACGAGCAGTACTTC. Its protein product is CASGRSSGESYEQYF.

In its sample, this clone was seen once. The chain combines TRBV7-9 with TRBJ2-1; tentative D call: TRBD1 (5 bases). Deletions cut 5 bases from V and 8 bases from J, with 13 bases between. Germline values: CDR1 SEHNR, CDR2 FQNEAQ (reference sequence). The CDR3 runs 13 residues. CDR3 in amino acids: CASSQGQSDEQFF. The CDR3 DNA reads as TGTGCCAGCAGCCAGGGCCAAAGCGATGAGCAGTTCTTC.

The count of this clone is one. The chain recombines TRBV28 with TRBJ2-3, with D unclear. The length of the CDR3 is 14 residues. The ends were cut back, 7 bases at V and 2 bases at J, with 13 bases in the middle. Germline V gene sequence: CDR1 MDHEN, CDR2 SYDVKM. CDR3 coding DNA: TGTGCCAGCACCATGCCGTGGCCCACAGATACGCAGTATTTT. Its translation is CASTMPWPTDTQYF.

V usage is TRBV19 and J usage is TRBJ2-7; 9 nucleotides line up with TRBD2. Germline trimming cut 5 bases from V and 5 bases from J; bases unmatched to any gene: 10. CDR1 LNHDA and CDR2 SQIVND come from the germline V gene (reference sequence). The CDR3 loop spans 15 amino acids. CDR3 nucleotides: TGTGCCAGTAGTGCTTATGGGACTAGCACCGACGAGCAGTACTTC. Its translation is CASSAYGTSTDEQYF. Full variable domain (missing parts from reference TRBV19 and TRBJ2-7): DGGITQSPKYLFRKEGQNVTLSCEQNLNHDAMYWYRQDPGQGLRLIYYSQIVNDFQKGDIAEGYSVSREKKESFPLTVTSAQKNPTAFYLCASSAYGTSTDEQYFGPGTRLTVT.

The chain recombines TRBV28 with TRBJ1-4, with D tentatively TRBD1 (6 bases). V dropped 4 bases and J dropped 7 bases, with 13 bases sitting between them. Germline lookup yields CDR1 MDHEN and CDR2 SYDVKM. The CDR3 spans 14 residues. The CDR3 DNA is TGTGCCAGCAGTTGGGGGGGGCCGGGTGAAAAACTGTTTTTT. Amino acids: CASSWGGPGEKLFF.

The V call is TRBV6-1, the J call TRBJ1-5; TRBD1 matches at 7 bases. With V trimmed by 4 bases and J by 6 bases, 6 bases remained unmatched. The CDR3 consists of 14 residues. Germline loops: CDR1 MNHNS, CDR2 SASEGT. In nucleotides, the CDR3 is TGTGCCAGCAGTGTCGGCAGGGGGACTCAGCCCCAGCATTTT. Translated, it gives CASSVGRGTQPQHF.

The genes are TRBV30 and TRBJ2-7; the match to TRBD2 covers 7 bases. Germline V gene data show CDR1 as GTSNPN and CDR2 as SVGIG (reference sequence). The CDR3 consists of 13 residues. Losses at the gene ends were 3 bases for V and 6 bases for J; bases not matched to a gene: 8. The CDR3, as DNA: TGTGCCTGGAGCCGGGGAGGGTCCGGCGAGCAGTACTTC. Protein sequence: CAWSRGGSGEQYF.